The entry that follows covers one T cell receptor (beta chain) sequence. Its specificity is unknown. Unmatched junction bases numbered 4, after V lost 6 bases and J lost 5 bases. Germline CDR1 reads MNHNY; CDR2 reads SVGAGI (reference sequence). The CDR3 is 12 residues long. The sample belongs to a study of brain T cells in children with intractable seizures. Notes on the study in general: Pre- and post-surgery blood differed in depth, so pre-surgery absences may be undersampling.

The sequenced cases were selected for having the highest brain T cell transcript signatures. Pre-surgery treatment included at least one anti-epileptic drug. TCRdb keeps only in-frame clones here, not all; method: immunoSEQ multiplex PCR. The profile shows tens of thousands of clones, roughly 91% of them singletons. Sequencing was performed on peripheral blood, taken at surgery. The V gene is TRBV6-6, the J gene TRBJ2-7, with 7 bases lining up with TRBD1. This clonotype originated in a boy under three years old with tuberous sclerosis and intractable seizures. CDR3 in DNA: TGTGCCAGCAGGACAGGGCTCCACGAGCAGTACTTC. Translating gives CASRTGLHEQYF.